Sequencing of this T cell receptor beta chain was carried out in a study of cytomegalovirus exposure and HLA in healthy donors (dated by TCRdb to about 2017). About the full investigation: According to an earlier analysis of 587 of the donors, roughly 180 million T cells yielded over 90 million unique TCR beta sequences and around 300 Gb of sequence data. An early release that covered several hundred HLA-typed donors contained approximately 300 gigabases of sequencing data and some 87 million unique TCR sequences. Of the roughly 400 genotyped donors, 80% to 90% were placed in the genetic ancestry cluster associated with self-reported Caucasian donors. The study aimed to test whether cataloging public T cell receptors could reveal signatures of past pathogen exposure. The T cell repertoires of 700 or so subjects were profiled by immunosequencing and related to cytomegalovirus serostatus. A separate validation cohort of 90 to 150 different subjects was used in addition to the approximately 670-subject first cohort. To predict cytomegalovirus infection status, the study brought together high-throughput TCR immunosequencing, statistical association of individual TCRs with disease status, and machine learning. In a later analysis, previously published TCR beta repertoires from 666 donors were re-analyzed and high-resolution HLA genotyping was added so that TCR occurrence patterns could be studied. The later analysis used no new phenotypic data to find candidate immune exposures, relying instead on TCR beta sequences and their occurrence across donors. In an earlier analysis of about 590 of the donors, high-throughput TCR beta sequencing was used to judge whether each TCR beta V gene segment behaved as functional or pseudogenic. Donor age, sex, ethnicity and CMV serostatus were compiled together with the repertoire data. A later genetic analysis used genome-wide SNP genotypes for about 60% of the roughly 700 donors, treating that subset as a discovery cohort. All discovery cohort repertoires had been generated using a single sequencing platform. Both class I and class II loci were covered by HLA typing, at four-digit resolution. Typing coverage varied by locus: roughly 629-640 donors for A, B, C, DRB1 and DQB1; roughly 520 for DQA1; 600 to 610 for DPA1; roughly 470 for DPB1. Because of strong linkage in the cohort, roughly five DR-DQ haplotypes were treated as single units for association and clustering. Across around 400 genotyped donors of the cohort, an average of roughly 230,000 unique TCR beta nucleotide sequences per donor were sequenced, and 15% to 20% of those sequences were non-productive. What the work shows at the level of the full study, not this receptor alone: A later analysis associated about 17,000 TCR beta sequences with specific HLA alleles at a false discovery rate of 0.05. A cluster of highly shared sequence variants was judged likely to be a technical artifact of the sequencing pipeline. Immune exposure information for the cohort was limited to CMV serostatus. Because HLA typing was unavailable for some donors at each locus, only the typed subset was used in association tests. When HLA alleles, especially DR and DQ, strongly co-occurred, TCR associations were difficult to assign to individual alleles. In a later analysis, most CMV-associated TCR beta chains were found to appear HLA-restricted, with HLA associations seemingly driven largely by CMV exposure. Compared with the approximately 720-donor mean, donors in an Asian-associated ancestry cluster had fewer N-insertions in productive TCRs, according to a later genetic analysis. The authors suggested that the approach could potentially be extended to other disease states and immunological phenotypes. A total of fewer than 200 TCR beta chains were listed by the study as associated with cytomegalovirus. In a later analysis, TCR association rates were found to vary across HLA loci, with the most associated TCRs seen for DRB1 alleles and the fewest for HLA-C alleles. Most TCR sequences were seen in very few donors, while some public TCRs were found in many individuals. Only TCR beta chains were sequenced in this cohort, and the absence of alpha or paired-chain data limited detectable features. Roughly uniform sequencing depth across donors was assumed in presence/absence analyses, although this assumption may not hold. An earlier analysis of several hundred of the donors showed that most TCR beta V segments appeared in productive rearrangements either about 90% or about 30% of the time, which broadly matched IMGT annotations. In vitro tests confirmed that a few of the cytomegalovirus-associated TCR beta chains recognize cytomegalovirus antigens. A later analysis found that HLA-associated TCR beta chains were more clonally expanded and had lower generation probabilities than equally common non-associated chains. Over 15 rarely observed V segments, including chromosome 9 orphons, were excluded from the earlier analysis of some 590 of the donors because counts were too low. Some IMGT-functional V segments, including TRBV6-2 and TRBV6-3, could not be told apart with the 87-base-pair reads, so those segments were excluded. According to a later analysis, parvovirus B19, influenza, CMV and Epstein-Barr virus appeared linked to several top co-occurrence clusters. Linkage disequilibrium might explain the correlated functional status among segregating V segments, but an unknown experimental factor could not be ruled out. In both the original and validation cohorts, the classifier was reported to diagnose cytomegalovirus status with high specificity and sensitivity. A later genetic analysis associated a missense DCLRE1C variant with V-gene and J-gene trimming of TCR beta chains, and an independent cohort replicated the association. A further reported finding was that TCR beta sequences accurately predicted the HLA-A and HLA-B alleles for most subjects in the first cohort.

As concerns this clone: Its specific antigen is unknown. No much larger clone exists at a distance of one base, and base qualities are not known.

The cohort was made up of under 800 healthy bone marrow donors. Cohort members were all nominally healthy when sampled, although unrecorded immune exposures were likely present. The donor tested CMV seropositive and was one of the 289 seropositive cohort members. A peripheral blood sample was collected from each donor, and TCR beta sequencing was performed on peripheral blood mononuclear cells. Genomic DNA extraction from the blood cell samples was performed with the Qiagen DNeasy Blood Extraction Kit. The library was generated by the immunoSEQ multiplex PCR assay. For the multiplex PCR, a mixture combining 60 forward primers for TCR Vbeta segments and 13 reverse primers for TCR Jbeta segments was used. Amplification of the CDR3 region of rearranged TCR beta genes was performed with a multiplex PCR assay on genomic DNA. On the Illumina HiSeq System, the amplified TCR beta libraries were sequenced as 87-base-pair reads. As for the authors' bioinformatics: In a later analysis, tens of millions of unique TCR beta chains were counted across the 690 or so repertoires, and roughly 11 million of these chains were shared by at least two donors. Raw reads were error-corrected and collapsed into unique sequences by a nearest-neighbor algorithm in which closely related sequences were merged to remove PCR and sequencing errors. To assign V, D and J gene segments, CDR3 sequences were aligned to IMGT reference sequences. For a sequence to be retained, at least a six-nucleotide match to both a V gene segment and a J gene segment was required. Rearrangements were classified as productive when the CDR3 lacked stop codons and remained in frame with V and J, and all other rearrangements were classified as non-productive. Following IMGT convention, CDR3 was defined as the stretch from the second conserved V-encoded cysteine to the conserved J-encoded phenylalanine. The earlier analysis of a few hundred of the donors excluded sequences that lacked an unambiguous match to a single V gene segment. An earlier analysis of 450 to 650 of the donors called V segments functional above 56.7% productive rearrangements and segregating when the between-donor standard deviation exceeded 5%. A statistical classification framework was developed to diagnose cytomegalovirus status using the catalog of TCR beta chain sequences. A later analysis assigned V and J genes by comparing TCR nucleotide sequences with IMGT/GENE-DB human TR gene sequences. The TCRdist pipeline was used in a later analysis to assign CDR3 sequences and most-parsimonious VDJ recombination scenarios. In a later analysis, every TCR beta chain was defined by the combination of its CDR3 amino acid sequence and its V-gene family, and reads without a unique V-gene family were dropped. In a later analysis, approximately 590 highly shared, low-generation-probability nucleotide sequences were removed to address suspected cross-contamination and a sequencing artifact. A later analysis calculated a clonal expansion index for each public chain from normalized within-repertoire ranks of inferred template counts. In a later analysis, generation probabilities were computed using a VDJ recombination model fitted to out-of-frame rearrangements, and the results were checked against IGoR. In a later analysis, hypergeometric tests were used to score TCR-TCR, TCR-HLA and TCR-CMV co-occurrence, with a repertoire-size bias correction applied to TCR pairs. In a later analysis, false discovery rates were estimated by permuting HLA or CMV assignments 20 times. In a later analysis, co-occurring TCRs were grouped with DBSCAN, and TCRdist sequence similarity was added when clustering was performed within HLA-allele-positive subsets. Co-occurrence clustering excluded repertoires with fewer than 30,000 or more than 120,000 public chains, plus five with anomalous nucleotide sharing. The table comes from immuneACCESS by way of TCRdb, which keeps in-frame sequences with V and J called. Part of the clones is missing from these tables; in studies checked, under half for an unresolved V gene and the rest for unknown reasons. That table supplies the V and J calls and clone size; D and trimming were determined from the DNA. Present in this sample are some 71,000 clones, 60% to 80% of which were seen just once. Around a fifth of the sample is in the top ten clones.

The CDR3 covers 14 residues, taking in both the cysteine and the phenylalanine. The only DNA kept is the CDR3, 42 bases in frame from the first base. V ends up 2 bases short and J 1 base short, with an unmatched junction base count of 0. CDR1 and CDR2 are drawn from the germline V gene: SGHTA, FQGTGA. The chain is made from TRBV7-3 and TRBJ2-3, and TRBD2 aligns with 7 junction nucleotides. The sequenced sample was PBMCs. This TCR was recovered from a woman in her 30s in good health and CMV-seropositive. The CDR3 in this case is CASSLLAGTDTQYF. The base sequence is TGTGCCAGCAGCTTACTAGCGGGCACAGATACGCAGTATTTT.